This T cell receptor (beta chain) was sequenced during a study of blood T cell repertoires in COVID-19. At the level of the study: Sites in the United States, Italy and Spain provided acute and convalescent COVID-19 samples. PBMCs, B-cell-depleted T cells, or T cells were the source of the cDNA or gDNA that made up the material.

V was pared by 0 bases and J by 3 bases, with 20 bases between. The CDR3 consists of 18 residues. Germline V gene lookup returns CDR1 SGHKS and CDR2 YYEKEE (reference sequence). Cohort assignment relied on participant-reported clinical history. Donors of Cohort 3 who recovered were those that had two negative PCRs, clearance, or symptom resolution. Only in-frame clones appear in the TCRdb table, and some are missing; sequencing was by immunoSEQ multiplex PCR. In the table there are a few hundred thousand clones, roughly 86% of which are singletons. This clone was observed once. The TCR sequence derives from a woman aged 25 to 39 who had recovered from COVID-19. Specimen: PBMCs or T cells enriched from blood (not recorded which). The chain combines TRBV5-5 with TRBJ2-3, with D maybe TRBD2 (5 bases). The DNA for the CDR3 is TGTGCCAGCAGCTTGGTGCGGCTAGCCCGAGTTGGGACAGATACGCAGTATTTT. It yields the protein CASSLVRLARVGTDTQYF.